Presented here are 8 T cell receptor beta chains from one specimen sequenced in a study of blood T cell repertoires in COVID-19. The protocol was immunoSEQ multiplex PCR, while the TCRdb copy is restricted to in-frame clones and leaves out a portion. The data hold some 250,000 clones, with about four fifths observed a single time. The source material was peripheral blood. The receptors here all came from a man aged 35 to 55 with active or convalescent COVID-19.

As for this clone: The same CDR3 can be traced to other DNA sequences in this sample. CDR3 in amino acids: CASSFDRGTEAFF. The CDR3 DNA reads TGTGCCAGCAGTTTTGACAGGGGAACTGAAGCTTTCTTT. This chain joins TRBV12-3 or TRBV12-4 and TRBJ1-1; 8 nucleotides match TRBD1. Trimming removed 3 bases from V and 5 bases from J; junction bases left unmatched: 2. The CDR3 length is 13 residues.

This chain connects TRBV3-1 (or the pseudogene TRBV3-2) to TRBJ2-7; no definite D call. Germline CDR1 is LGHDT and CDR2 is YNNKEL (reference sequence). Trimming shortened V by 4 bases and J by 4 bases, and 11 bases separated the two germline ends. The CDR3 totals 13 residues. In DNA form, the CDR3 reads TGTGCCAGCAGCCCCAAGAGGTGGTACGAGCAGTACTTC. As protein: CASSPKRWYEQYF.

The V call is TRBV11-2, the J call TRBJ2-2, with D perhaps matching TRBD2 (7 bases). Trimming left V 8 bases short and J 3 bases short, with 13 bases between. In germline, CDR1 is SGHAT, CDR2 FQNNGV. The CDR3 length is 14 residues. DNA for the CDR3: TGTGCCAGCGAGGGGGGGCCGTACACCGGGGAGCTGTTTTTT. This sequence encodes CASEGGPYTGELFF. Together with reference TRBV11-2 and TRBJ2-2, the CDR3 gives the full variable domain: EAGVAQSPRYKIIEKRQSVAFWCNPISGHATLYWYQQILGQGPKLLIQFQNNGVVDDSQLPKDRFSAERLKGVDSTLKIQPAKLEDSAVYLCASEGGPYTGELFFGEGSRLTVL.

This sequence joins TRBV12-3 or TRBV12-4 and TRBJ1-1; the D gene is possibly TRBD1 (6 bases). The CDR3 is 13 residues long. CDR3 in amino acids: CVTYQGTNTEAFF. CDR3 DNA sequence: TGTGTCACCTATCAGGGGACGAACACTGAAGCTTTCTTT.

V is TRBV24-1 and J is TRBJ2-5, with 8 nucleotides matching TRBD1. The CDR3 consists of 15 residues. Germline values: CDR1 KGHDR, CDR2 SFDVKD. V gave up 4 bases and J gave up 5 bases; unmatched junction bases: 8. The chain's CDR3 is CATSDPGQGSETQYF. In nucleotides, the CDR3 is TGTGCCACCAGTGACCCCGGACAGGGCAGTGAGACCCAGTACTTC.

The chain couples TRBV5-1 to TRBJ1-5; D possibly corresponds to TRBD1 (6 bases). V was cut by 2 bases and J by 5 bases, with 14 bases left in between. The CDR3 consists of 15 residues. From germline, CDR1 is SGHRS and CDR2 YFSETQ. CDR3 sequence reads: CASSLDGQPYQPQHF. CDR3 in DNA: TGCGCCAGCAGCTTAGACGGACAGCCTTATCAGCCCCAGCATTTT.

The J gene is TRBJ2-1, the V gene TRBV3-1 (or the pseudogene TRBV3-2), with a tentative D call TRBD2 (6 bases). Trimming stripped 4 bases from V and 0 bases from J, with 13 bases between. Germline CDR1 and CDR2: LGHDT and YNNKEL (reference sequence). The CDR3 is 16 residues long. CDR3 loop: CASSPPQTSSYNEQFF. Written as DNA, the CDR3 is TGTGCCAGCAGCCCCCCTCAGACTAGCTCCTACAATGAGCAGTTCTTC.

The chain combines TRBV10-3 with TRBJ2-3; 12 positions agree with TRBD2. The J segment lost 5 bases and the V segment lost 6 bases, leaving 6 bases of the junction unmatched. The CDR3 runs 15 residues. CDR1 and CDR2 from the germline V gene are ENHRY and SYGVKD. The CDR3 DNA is TGTGCCATCAGGACTAGCGGGAGTTTCATAGATACGCAGTATTTT. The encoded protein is CAIRTSGSFIDTQYF.